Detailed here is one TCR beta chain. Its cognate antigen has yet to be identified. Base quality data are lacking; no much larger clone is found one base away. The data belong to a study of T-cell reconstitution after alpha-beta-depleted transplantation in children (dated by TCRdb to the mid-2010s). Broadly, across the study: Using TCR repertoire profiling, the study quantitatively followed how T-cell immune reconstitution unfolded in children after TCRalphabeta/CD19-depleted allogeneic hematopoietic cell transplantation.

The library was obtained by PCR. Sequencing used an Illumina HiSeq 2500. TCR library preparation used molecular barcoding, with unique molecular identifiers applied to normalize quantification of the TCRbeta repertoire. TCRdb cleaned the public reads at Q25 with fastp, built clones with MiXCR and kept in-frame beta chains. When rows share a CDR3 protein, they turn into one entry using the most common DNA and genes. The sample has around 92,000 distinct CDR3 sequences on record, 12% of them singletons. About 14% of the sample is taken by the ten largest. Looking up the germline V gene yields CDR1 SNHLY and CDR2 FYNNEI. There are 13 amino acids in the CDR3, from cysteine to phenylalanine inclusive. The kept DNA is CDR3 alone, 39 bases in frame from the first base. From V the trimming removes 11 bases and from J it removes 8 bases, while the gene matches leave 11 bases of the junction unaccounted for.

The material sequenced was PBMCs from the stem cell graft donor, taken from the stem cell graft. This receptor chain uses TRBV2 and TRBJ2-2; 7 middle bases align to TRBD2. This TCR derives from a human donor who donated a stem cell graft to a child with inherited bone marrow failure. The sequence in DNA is TGTGCCCGGGGGAGGGGAGGCGGAGGGGAGCTGTTTTTT. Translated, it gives CARGRGGGGELFF.